These 4 T cell receptor beta chains originate from one sample sequenced in a study of cytomegalovirus exposure and HLA in healthy donors. A multiplex PCR was run with 60 Vbeta primers and 13 Jbeta primers. Profiling relied on immunoSEQ multiplex PCR, and the TCRdb table lists in-frame clones only, not all of them. The sample yields about 130,000 clones, around 70% seen once. Material for sequencing was PBMCs. The source is a middle-aged woman in good health and CMV-seropositive.

In this sample, this clone turned up a few times. The rearrangement links TRBV20-1 to TRBJ2-1; D uncertain. Per the germline V gene, CDR1 is DFQATT and CDR2 is SNEGSKA (reference sequence). The CDR3 is 11 residues long. Trimming left V 4 bases short and J 4 bases short, with 5 bases between. The CDR3 sequence is CSATPYNEQFF. CDR3 in DNA: TGCAGTGCTACCCCATACAATGAGCAGTTCTTC.

The chain links TRBV28 to TRBJ2-2, with 7 nucleotides matching TRBD1. The CDR3 is made up of 16 amino acids. V lost 2 bases, J lost 5 bases, and 8 bases stayed unmatched. Germline V gene data show CDR1 as MDHEN and CDR2 as SYDVKM. Written as DNA, the CDR3 is TGTGCCAGCAGTTTACCCAGGGACAGCGGAACCGGGGAGCTGTTTTTT. Amino acid sequence: CASSLPRDSGTGELFF.

This clone came up a few times. The V gene is TRBV6-6, the J gene TRBJ1-6; 7 bases fit TRBD1. V was clipped by 5 bases and J by 4 bases; unmatched bases: 5. The CDR3 totals 15 residues. CDR1 is MNHNY, CDR2 SVGAGI, per germline (reference sequence). CDR3 DNA sequence: TGTGCCAGCAGTCCCGGGACAGTTTATAATTCACCCCTCCACTTT. Translating it yields CASSPGTVYNSPLHF.

The chain links TRBV10-3 to TRBJ1-4; TRBD1 agrees at 8 bases. Germline CDR1 and CDR2: ENHRY and SYGVKD. Trimming cost V 5 bases and J 10 bases; bases outside gene matches: 9. The CDR3 runs 14 residues. The CDR3 DNA sequence: TGTGCCATCAGTACGACAGGGGCGAGTGGAAAACTGTTTTTT. Translation: CAISTTGASGKLFF.